Detailed here is one T cell receptor beta chain. Deletions cut 1 base from V and 5 bases from J, with 8 bases between. The CDR3 is 13 amino acids. This entry belongs to a study of blood T cell repertoires in COVID-19. Generated by immunoSEQ multiplex PCR, the TCRdb table keeps only in-frame clones and is missing some. The table records around 310,000 clones, approximately 88% of them present only once. This receptor was taken from a young man who had recovered from COVID-19. V is TRBV12-3 or TRBV12-4 and J is TRBJ1-1; TRBD1 might be the D (5 bases). Specimen: PBMCs or T cells enriched from blood (not recorded which). The CDR3 nucleotides read TGTGCCAGCAGTTTAGGGGGCTGGACTGAAGCTTTCTTT. Amino acid sequence: CASSLGGWTEAFF.